This T cell receptor (beta chain) derives from a study of cytomegalovirus exposure and HLA in healthy donors. Whole-study results and caveats: Available immune exposure information covered CMV serostatus only. Later work found most CMV-associated TCR beta chains apparently HLA-restricted. The presence/absence work took it that sequencing depth was about the same across donors.

Germline CDR1 and CDR2: ENHRY and SYGVKD. The V gene lost 8 bases and the J gene lost 1 base, with 18 bases spanning the gap. The CDR3 is 17 amino acids. It was healthy bone marrow donors who served as donors. The PCR made use of 60 Vbeta and 13 Jbeta primers. Measured with immunoSEQ multiplex PCR; TCRdb has only the in-frame clones, and not every one. The sample includes about 140,000 clones, 76% of them seen just once. With respect to this clone: As yet, its antigen is unknown.

The V gene is TRBV10-3, the J gene TRBJ2-6, with a possible D match to TRBD1 (5 bases). This clonotype originated in a middle-aged woman in good health and CMV-seronegative. Sequencing was performed on PBMCs. The CDR3 protein is CAIGARANGSGANVLTF. The CDR3 coding sequence is TGTGCCATCGGGGCCCGCGCGAATGGGTCTGGGGCCAACGTCCTGACTTTC.